A single sample gave rise to the 24 T cell receptor beta chains below, sequenced in a study of T cells after yellow fever vaccination (dated by TCRdb to about 2019). The treatment or condition label, as the study defines it: live attenuated yellow fever vaccine strain. The library was produced with 5' RACE. Instrument used: Illumina NovaSeq 6000. TCRdb reanalyzed the raw reads on its own, using fastp at Q25 for trimming and MiXCR for clone calling, and kept in-frame beta chains. Each record represents a unique CDR3 protein, reported with the most common genes and DNA among its rows. This sample is represented by 300,000 to 350,000 distinct CDR3 sequences; over 3.5% of them were singletons. The ten largest clones add up to less than 20% of the sample. This material consisted of PBMCs, taken 15 days after the yellow fever booster vaccination. All receptors derive from a man younger than 35 who received the YFV17D yellow fever vaccine.

This clonotype was counted between two and nine times. V gene TRBV25-1 combines with J gene TRBJ2-4; TRBD1 might be the D (6 bases). This CDR3 spans 13 amino acids. V was shortened by 1 base and J by 12 bases, with 13 bases between the two germline ends. Germline V gene lookup returns CDR1 MGHDK and CDR2 SYGVNS. CDR3 bases: TGTGCCAGCAGTGAATGGACAGTACCAAATCAGTACTTC. Protein product: CASSEWTVPNQYF.

This clonotype came up a few times. The rearrangement links TRBV6-5 to TRBJ2-2; no clear D. Between the trimmed V and J ends, which lost 5 bases and 3 bases, there was a span of 16 bases. The CDR3 totals 16 residues. Germline CDR1 is MNHEY and CDR2 is SVGAGI. The DNA of the CDR3 is TGTGCCAGCAGTCGTTACCCCTACCCCGACACCGGGGAGCTGTTTTTT. Its protein product is CASSRYPYPDTGELFF.

The sample holds many counts of this clonotype. This chain uses TRBV4-1 with TRBJ1-6; TRBD1 aligns across 9 bases. The J segment lost 7 bases and the V segment lost 2 bases, leaving 6 bases of the junction unmatched. The CDR3 is 16 amino acids. Germline-derived CDR1 and CDR2 are MGHRA and YSYEKL. CDR3 region: CASSQQDRGENSPLHF. The DNA of the CDR3 is TGCGCCAGCAGCCAACAGGACAGGGGAGAGAATTCACCCCTCCACTTT.

In this sample, this clonotype turned up a few times. The chain recombines TRBV2 with TRBJ2-7; 11 bases are shared with TRBD2. This CDR3 region has 15 residues. J was trimmed by 4 bases and V by 3 bases; bases with no gene match: 5. Germline V lookup: CDR1 SNHLY, CDR2 FYNNEI. CDR3 in amino acids: CASSERTSGGYEQYV. The CDR3 coding sequence is TGTGCCAGCAGTGAGCGAACTAGCGGGGGATACGAGCAGTACGTC.

Ten or more counts support this clonotype. The chain joins TRBV6-5 to TRBJ1-2; TRBD1 might be the D (6 bases). Germline CDR1 is MNHEY and CDR2 is SVGAGI. Trimming cost V 0 bases and J 2 bases, with 10 bases left between them. The CDR3 contains 15 residues. Here the CDR3 reads CASSYSAGENYGYTF. The CDR3 DNA follows: TGTGCCAGCAGTTACTCGGCAGGGGAGAACTATGGCTACACCTTC.

The J gene is TRBJ2-1, the V gene TRBV12-5; 12 bases match TRBD2. Per germline, CDR1 LGHNT and CDR2 FRNRAP. V was pared by 3 bases and J by 8 bases, with 5 bases of the junction left unmatched. The CDR3 has 15 amino acids. CDR3 region: CASGLASGGAYEQFF. CDR3 DNA sequence: TGTGCTAGTGGTTTAGCTAGCGGGGGGGCCTATGAGCAGTTCTTC. The variable domain in full, completed from reference TRBV12-5 and TRBJ2-1, reads DARVTQTPRHKVTEMGQEVTMRCQPILGHNTVFWYRQTMMQGLELLAYFRNRAPLDDSGMPKDRFSAEMPDATLATLKIQPSEPRDSAVYFCASGLASGGAYEQFFGPGTRLTVL.

This clonotype was picked up many times. A junction boundary mismatches the germline segment, possibly from a read error. The rearrangement links TRBV12-3 or TRBV12-4 to TRBJ2-2; D is undetermined. CDR3 length equals 11 residues. This CDR3 is CASSSTGELFF. DNA of the CDR3: TGCGCCAGCAGCTCCACCGGGGAGCTGTTTTTT.

The CDR3 loop reads CAWRPDYGYTF. CDR3 bases: TGTGCCTGGAGGCCGGATTATGGCTACACCTTC. The chain is built from TRBV30 and TRBJ1-2; D not resolved. The germline V gene encodes CDR1 GTSNPN and CDR2 SVGIG (reference sequence). V was pared by 3 bases and J by 5 bases, with 7 bases between. The CDR3 sequence is 11 residues long.

This clonotype has at least ten counts. The chain joins TRBV20-1 to TRBJ1-1; 8 nucleotides agree with TRBD1. The germline CDR1 and CDR2 sequences are DFQATT and SNEGSKA (reference sequence). This CDR3 region has 14 residues. Trimming cost V 3 bases and J 4 bases; bases outside gene matches: 7. CDR3: CSARQSGQGTEAFF. CDR3 nucleotides: TGCAGTGCTAGGCAGAGCGGACAGGGCACTGAAGCTTTCTTT.

This clonotype was found a few times. The germline gene is not matched at one end of the junction; a read error may be the cause. This chain uses TRBV5-1 with TRBJ1-2; D is perhaps TRBD1 (6 bases). The CDR3 consists of 13 residues. The germline V gene encodes CDR1 SGHRS and CDR2 YFSETQ. CDR3 amino acids: CASNLVGGDGYTF. The CDR3, as DNA: TGCGCCAGCAACTTGGTCGGGGGCGATGGCTACACCTTC.

DNA for the CDR3: TGTGCCAGTAGCCAATTCGGGACAGGGAACACAGATACGCAGTATTTT. Amino acid sequence: CASSQFGTGNTDTQYF. The chain joins TRBV19 to TRBJ2-3; 9 bases line up with TRBD1. This CDR3 comprises 16 residues. From germline, CDR1 is LNHDA and CDR2 SQIVND (reference sequence). The trim removed 6 bases at V and 2 bases at J, leaving 9 bases unmatched.

This clonotype was counted ten times or more. The CDR3 region is CASYTGTVNTEAFF. The CDR3 DNA is TGTGCCAGCTACACCGGGACGGTGAACACTGAAGCTTTCTTT. J is TRBJ1-1 and V is TRBV6-5; D may be TRBD1 (5 bases). Germline assignment: CDR1 MNHEY and CDR2 SVGAGI. This CDR3 region has 14 residues. Trimming pared 8 bases from V and 0 bases from J, leaving 13 bases between.

This clonotype occurred many times. V usage is TRBV20-1 and J usage is TRBJ1-4, with D maybe TRBD1 (6 bases). This CDR3 is 13 amino acids long. Germline values: CDR1 DFQATT, CDR2 SNEGSKA (reference sequence). The V end was cut by 3 bases, the J end by 6 bases, with 11 bases between. As DNA, the CDR3 is TGCAGTGCTAGCAACAGGGCGGATGAAAAACTGTTTTTT. Its protein is CSASNRADEKLFF.

This clonotype was seen repeatedly, ten times or more. At one end, the junction sequence differs from germline, possibly due to a read error. The chain has TRBV7-7 and TRBJ2-5; D may be TRBD2 (5 bases). The CDR3 runs to 15 residues. CDR1 SSHAT and CDR2 FNYEAQ come from the germline V gene (reference sequence). The CDR3 bases are TGTGCTAGCACCCGGGGTTTAAACCTCCAAGAGACCCAGTACTTC. It translates to CASTRGLNLQETQYF.

This clonotype was detected ten times or more. The V and J genes are TRBV4-3 and TRBJ2-5; no reliable D call. V was shortened by 4 bases and J by 4 bases, with 16 bases between the two germline ends. The CDR3 has 15 amino acids. Germline lookup yields CDR1 LGHNA and CDR2 YSLEER. The CDR3: CASSPTGTVRETQYF. The CDR3 DNA reads as TGCGCCAGCAGCCCCACCGGAACAGTGCGAGAGACCCAGTACTTC.

There are a few counts of this clonotype. The rearrangement links TRBV5-1 to TRBJ2-1; 9 bases line up with TRBD1. With V trimmed by 8 bases and J by 5 bases, 5 bases remained unmatched. Germline V CDR1 and CDR2: SGHRS, YFSETQ. This CDR3 spans 13 amino acids. This CDR3 is CASTGTGNNEQFF. The CDR3 coding sequence is TGCGCCAGTACCGGGACAGGGAACAATGAGCAGTTCTTC.

This clonotype was seen more than once but under ten times. The CDR3 bases are TGTGCCAGCAGACTAATAGCCCGGCACACTCGAGAAACCCTCCACTTT. Amino acid sequence: CASRLIARHTRETLHF. The rearrangement links TRBV6-1 to TRBJ1-6, with D hard to call. V lost 6 bases, J lost 14 bases, and 26 bases lay in between. Per germline, CDR1 MNHNS and CDR2 SASEGT. The CDR3 totals 16 residues.

V and J are TRBV12-3 or TRBV12-4 and TRBJ2-2, with 9 bases fitting TRBD1. The CDR3 has 15 amino acids. Trimming removed 5 bases from V and 1 base from J; junction bases left unmatched: 2. The CDR3, as DNA: TGTGCCAGCAGTGAGGGACAGGGGAACACCGGGGAGCTGTTTTTT. Residues: CASSEGQGNTGELFF.

This clonotype was seen at least ten times. The chain carries TRBV9 and TRBJ1-6; a possible D gene is TRBD1 (5 bases). V was trimmed by 0 bases and J by 7 bases, leaving 14 bases between them. The CDR3 is 16 amino acids. CDR1 and CDR2 (germline): SGDLS, YYNGEE. The CDR3 reads CASSVAWGGGNSPLHF. In DNA form, the CDR3 reads TGTGCCAGCAGCGTAGCTTGGGGGGGAGGCAATTCACCCCTCCACTTT.

The V call is TRBV2, the J call TRBJ2-5, with D perhaps assigned TRBD1 or TRBD2 (6 bases each). CDR1 and CDR2 (germline): SNHLY, FYNNEI. V was clipped by 2 bases and J by 2 bases, with 9 bases between them. This CDR3 has 14 residues. The CDR3 loop reads CASSERGDQETQYF. DNA for the CDR3: TGTGCCAGCAGTGAAAGGGGGGATCAAGAGACCCAGTACTTC.

This clonotype appeared many times. The chain is built from TRBV7-7 and TRBJ2-3; 11 bases fit TRBD2. The CDR3 is 16 amino acids. With V trimmed by 5 bases and J by 5 bases, 9 bases remained unmatched. The V gene's germline CDR1 is SSHAT and CDR2 FNYEAQ (reference sequence). The CDR3 sequence: CASSPRAGLAGDTQYF. In DNA, the CDR3 is TGTGCCAGCAGCCCCCGCGCCGGACTAGCGGGAGATACGCAGTATTTT. The whole variable domain, remainder taken from reference TRBV7-7 and TRBJ2-3, is GAGVSQSPRYKVTKRGQDVTLRCDPISSHATLYWYQQALGQGPEFLTYFNYEAQPDKSGLPSDRFSAERPEGSISTLTIQRTEQRDSAMYRCASSPRAGLAGDTQYFGPGTRLTVL.

This clonotype has at least ten counts. The V and J genes are TRBV7-2 and TRBJ2-1; D remains unclear. The germline CDR1 and CDR2 sequences are SGHTA and FQGNSA. Trimming took 5 bases from V and 6 from J, leaving 5 bases between them. This CDR3 contains 11 residues. CDR3 protein: CASSLPNEQFF. For the CDR3, the DNA is TGTGCCAGCAGCCTACCCAATGAGCAGTTCTTC.

This clonotype was found a few times. The V call is TRBV6-6, the J call TRBJ1-6; the D is unclear. This CDR3 has 14 residues. V lost 2 bases and J lost 8, with 10 bases in between. Germline V CDR1 and CDR2: MNHNY, SVGAGI (reference sequence). CDR3 loop: CASSYGQQHSPLHF. CDR3 nucleotide sequence: TGTGCCAGCAGTTACGGGCAACAGCATTCACCCCTCCACTTT.

V usage is TRBV7-6 and J usage is TRBJ2-2, with a possible D match to TRBD1 (5 bases). This CDR3 comprises 17 residues. The germline V gene has CDR1 SGHVS and CDR2 FNYEAQ. V was clipped by 4 bases and J by 1 base, with 16 bases between them. The chain's CDR3 is CASSSLESGKNTGELFF. The CDR3 region has the DNA TGTGCCAGCAGCTCCCTCGAGTCAGGGAAGAACACCGGGGAGCTGTTTTTT.